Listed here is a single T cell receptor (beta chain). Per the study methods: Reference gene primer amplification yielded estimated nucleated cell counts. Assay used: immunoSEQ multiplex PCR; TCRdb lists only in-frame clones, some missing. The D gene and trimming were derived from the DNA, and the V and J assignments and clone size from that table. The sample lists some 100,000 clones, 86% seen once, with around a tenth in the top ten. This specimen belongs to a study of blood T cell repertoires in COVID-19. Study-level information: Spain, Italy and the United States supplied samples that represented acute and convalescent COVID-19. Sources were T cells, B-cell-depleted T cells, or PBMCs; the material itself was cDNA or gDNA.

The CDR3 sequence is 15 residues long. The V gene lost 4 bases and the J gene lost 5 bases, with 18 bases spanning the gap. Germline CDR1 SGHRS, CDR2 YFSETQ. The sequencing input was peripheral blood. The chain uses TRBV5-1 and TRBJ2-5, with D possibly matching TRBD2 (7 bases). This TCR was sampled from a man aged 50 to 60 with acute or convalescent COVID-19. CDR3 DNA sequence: TGCGCCAGCAGCGCCAGGGGCGGGAGCAGTGAGACCCAGTACTTC. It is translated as CASSARGGSSETQYF.